Each of the 13 T cell receptor beta chains below was sequenced from the same sample in a study of regulatory T cells in long-lasting Graves disease listed by TCRdb under 2021. The intended sense of this specimen's time point label: persistent/refractory GD, antithyroid drugs over 5 years with positive TRAb. RNA was extracted from PBMCs in TRIzol for both TCR sequencing and RNA sequencing. Libraries were made using multiplex PCR. For sequencing, an Illumina HiSeq 4000 was employed. CDR3 regions were amplified by Arm-PCR with iRepertoire HTBI primers to construct TCR beta libraries. TCRdb's own reprocessing of the public reads used fastp at Q25 and MiXCR and kept productive beta chains. Rows matching on CDR3 protein sequence are summarized as one entry with the most common DNA and genes. This sample comprises around 500,000 distinct CDR3 sequences, about a fifth of them detected only once. Clones ranked in the top ten supply about 7.8% of the sample.

The sample in question was peripheral blood mononuclear cells (PBMCs), obtained when the disease was refractory, from a patient treated with antithyroid drugs. These receptors all come from a female donor with Graves disease.

This chain connects TRBV15 to TRBJ2-7; 8 bases line up with TRBD2. This CDR3 has 13 residues. With V trimmed by 6 bases and J by 4 bases, 5 bases remained unmatched. Per germline, CDR1 LNHNV and CDR2 YYDKDF (reference sequence). CDR3 in DNA: TGTGCCACCAGAAGCGGGAGTGGATACGAGCAGTACTTC. Translating gives CATRSGSGYEQYF.

The V and J genes are TRBV9 and TRBJ2-3; D is unresolved. V was pared by 4 bases and J by 8 bases, with 11 bases between. This CDR3 contains 12 residues. Germline CDR1 SGDLS, CDR2 YYNGEE. The CDR3 protein is CASSQGPGTQYF. The CDR3, as DNA: TGTGCCAGCAGCCAAGGGCCGGGTACGCAGTATTTT.

The gene calls are TRBV27 and TRBJ2-3, with 8 bases lining up with TRBD2. In germline, CDR1 is MNHEY, CDR2 SMNVEV (reference sequence). The CDR3 is made up of 14 amino acids. V lost 6 bases to trimming and J lost 6 bases; unmatched junction nucleotides: 8. The CDR3 nucleotides read TGTGCCAGCAGAATTACCGGGGGGGGGGATACGCAGTATTTT. Translated: CASRITGGGDTQYF.

At least ten counts were recorded for this clonotype. The chain uses TRBV5-1 and TRBJ2-7, with D unclear. The CDR3 covers 11 residues. CDR1 and CDR2 from the germline V gene are SGHRS and YFSETQ. The V end lost 4 bases, the J end lost 7 bases, and 9 bases lay between the germline ends. This CDR3 reads CASSPATEQYF. For the CDR3, the DNA is TGCGCCAGCAGCCCCGCTACGGAGCAGTACTTC.

In its sample, this clonotype was seen a few times. V usage is TRBV7-2 and J usage is TRBJ2-2; 8 nucleotides line up with TRBD2. V shed 6 bases and J 4 bases; nucleotides not matched to a gene: 4. CDR1 SGHTA and CDR2 FQGNSA come from the germline V gene. The CDR3 runs 14 residues. For the CDR3, the DNA is TGTGCCAGCAGGTCCGGGACTAGCACCGGGGAGCTGTTTTTT. Its translation is CASRSGTSTGELFF.

This clonotype was counted only a few times. A read error may produce the germline difference seen at one junction end. V usage is TRBV7-9 and J usage is TRBJ2-2; TRBD2 is a possible D gene (6 bases). Germline CDR1 is SEHNR and CDR2 is FQNEAQ (reference sequence). This CDR3 has 15 amino acids. The CDR3 region has the DNA TGTGCCAGCACCTTAATGGGACTCAACACCGGGGAGCTGTTTTTT. It is translated as CASTLMGLNTGELFF.

V is TRBV28 and J is TRBJ1-2, with D hard to call. This CDR3 has 14 residues. Deletions cut 3 bases from V and 3 bases from J, with 11 bases between. CDR1 is MDHEN, CDR2 SYDVKM, per germline. Here the CDR3 reads CASSFSEDHYGYTF. The CDR3 DNA sequence: TGTGCCAGCAGTTTTTCTGAAGATCACTATGGCTACACCTTC.

The chain couples TRBV28 to TRBJ2-1, with 7 bases identical to TRBD1. The CDR3 runs 13 residues. V lost 5 bases and J lost 5; bases outside the gene matches: 3. Germline CDR1 reads MDHEN; CDR2 reads SYDVKM. CDR3 protein: CASSLTGDNEQFF. DNA for the CDR3: TGTGCCAGCAGTCTAACAGGGGACAATGAGCAGTTCTTC. Full variable domain (remainder filled in from reference TRBV28 and TRBJ2-1): DVKVTQSSRYLVKRTGEKVFLECVQDMDHENMFWYRQDPGLGLRLIYFSYDVKMKEKGDIPEGYSVSREKKERFSLILESASTNQTSMYLCASSLTGDNEQFFGPGTRLTVL.

A remark on this clonotype: One base away lies a much larger clone, so this may be a sequencing read error. The V gene is TRBV28, the J gene TRBJ1-4; the match to TRBD1 covers 9 bases. The CDR3 is made up of 15 amino acids. CDR1 MDHEN and CDR2 SYDVKM come from the germline V gene. Trimming cost V 4 bases and J 13 bases; bases outside gene matches: 13. CDR3 residues: CASSSTNRGRSGLFF. The CDR3 DNA sequence: TGTGCCAGCAGTTCTACGAACAGGGGGCGGTCGGGACTGTTTTTT.

The CDR3, as DNA: TGTGCCAGCAGATGGGACACCCAGAACACCGGGGAGCTGTTTTTT. As protein: CASRWDTQNTGELFF. The V call is TRBV6-1, the J call TRBJ2-2, with a possible D match to TRBD1 (6 bases). V lost 6 bases to trimming and J lost 1 base, with 12 bases between them. Germline lookup yields CDR1 MNHNS and CDR2 SASEGT. The CDR3 has 15 amino acids.

This chain uses TRBV4-3 with TRBJ1-1; TRBD1 aligns across 8 bases. This CDR3 has 16 amino acids. CDR1 is LGHNA and CDR2 is YSLEER in the germline V gene. V lost 3 bases to trimming and J lost 3 bases; unmatched junction nucleotides: 9. CDR3 sequence reads: CASSHRLGQGDTEAFF. CDR3 coding DNA: TGCGCCAGCAGCCACAGACTTGGACAGGGTGACACTGAAGCTTTCTTT.

V gene TRBV12-3 or TRBV12-4 combines with J gene TRBJ1-2, with D maybe TRBD1 (5 bases). The CDR3 is made up of 14 amino acids. V was trimmed by 2 bases and J by 4 bases, leaving 11 bases between them. The CDR3 loop is CASSLRRALYGYTF. The CDR3 bases are TGTGCCAGCAGTTTACGCAGGGCCCTCTATGGCTACACCTTC.

This clonotype was picked up many times. This chain connects TRBV7-2 to TRBJ2-7, with TRBD2 identical over 9 bases. This CDR3 region has 14 residues. Losses at the gene ends were 7 bases for V and 0 bases for J; bases not matched to a gene: 4. The germline V gene encodes CDR1 SGHTA and CDR2 FQGNSA. The CDR3 here is CASTEAGGSYEQYF. CDR3 nucleotide sequence: TGTGCCAGCACCGAAGCGGGAGGCTCCTACGAGCAGTACTTC.